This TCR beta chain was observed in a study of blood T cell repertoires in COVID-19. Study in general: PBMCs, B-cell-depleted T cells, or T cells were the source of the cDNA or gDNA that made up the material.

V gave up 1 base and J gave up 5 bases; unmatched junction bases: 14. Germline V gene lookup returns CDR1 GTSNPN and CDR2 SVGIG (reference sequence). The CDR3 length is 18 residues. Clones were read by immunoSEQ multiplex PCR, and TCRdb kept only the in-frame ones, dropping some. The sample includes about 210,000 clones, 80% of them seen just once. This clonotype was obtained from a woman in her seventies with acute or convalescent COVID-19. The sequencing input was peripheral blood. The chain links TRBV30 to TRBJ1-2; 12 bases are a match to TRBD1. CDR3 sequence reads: CAWSATPGQGAIWYGYTF. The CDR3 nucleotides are TGTGCCTGGAGTGCTACCCCGGGACAGGGGGCAATTTGGTATGGCTACACCTTC.